One sample yielded the 8 T cell receptor beta chains listed below, sequenced in a study of blood T cells in healthy people across ages. Sample-barcoded 5' priming and a J-beta primer mix drove a second PCR of 7 to 11 cycles. TCRdb reprocessed the 5' RACE reads via MiXCR and lists one record per CDR3 protein. The table records some 710,000 distinct CDR3 sequences, roughly 20% of them present only once. The sequencing sample was made of blood. These receptors were collected from a man aged 70 or older in good health.

This clonotype was counted only a few times. The rearrangement joins TRBV9 to TRBJ2-7, with 7 bases that match TRBD1. This CDR3 is built from 14 residues. V was pared by 0 bases and J by 2 bases, with 2 bases of the junction left unmatched. Germline CDR1 and CDR2: SGDLS and YYNGEE. CDR3: CASSVEGAAYEQYF. The CDR3 bases are TGTGCCAGCAGCGTAGAGGGGGCGGCCTACGAGCAGTACTTC.

This clonotype was seen a few times. This chain uses TRBV7-2 with TRBJ1-1; no clear D. The CDR3 totals 15 residues. The germline V and J ends were trimmed by 4 bases and 1 base, with 13 bases remaining between them. Germline CDR1 is SGHTA and CDR2 is FQGNSA. As DNA, the CDR3 is TGTGCCAGCAGCTCCCGAAGGGCCAAGAACACTGAAGCTTTCTTT. It encodes CASSSRRAKNTEAFF. Using reference TRBV7-2 and TRBJ1-1 for the parts outside the CDR3, the full variable domain is GAGVSQSPSNKVTEKGKDVELRCDPISGHTALYWYRQSLGQGLEFLIYFQGNSAPDKSGLPSDRFSAERTGGSVSTLTIQRTQQEDSAVYLCASSSRRAKNTEAFFGQGTRLTVV.

This clonotype was seen a handful of times. The chain couples TRBV5-1 to TRBJ2-3, with 8 bases matching TRBD1. With V trimmed by 2 bases and J by 0 bases, 2 bases remained unmatched. Per germline, CDR1 SGHRS and CDR2 YFSETQ. The CDR3 totals 15 residues. For the CDR3, the DNA is TGCGCCAGCAGCTTTCGACAGGGGAGCACAGATACGCAGTATTTT. This sequence encodes CASSFRQGSTDTQYF.

This clonotype was picked up a small number of times. The chain combines TRBV20-1 with TRBJ1-4; 7 nucleotides match TRBD1. CDR1 DFQATT and CDR2 SNEGSKA come from the germline V gene (reference sequence). This CDR3 spans 14 amino acids. The junction had 5 bases not matched to a gene; V was cut back by 5 bases and J by 2 bases. The CDR3, as DNA: TGCAGTGCTGAACAGACAGGGACTAATGAAAAACTGTTTTTT. It encodes CSAEQTGTNEKLFF.

This clonotype was found a few times. The gene calls are TRBV12-3 or TRBV12-4 and TRBJ1-3; D might be TRBD1 (6 bases). V was shortened by 5 bases and J by 0 bases, with 11 bases between the two germline ends. The CDR3 sequence is 15 residues long. For the CDR3, the DNA is TGTGCCAGCAGTAGGGGGAGGAGCTCTGGAAACACCATATATTTT. Residues: CASSRGRSSGNTIYF.

This clonotype has a single count. The chain employs TRBV18 and TRBJ2-3; no definite D call. Per the germline V gene, CDR1 is KGHSH and CDR2 is LQKENI. The CDR3 consists of 14 residues. V shed 0 bases and J shed 2 bases, with 6 bases lying between them. CDR3 residues: CASSPPSDTDTQYF. For the CDR3, the DNA is TGTGCCAGCTCACCACCGTCAGACACAGATACGCAGTATTTT. Full variable domain (rest looked up from reference TRBV18 and TRBJ2-3): NAGVMQNPRHLVRRRGQEARLRCSPMKGHSHVYWYRQLPEEGLKFMVYLQKENIIDESGMPKERFSAEFPKEGPSILRIQQVVRGDSAAYFCASSPPSDTDTQYFGPGTRLTVL.

The V and J genes are TRBV20-1 and TRBJ1-4, with a weak D call TRBD1 (5 bases). The germline V and J ends were trimmed by 3 bases and 0 bases, with 14 bases remaining between them. Germline CDR1 is DFQATT and CDR2 is SNEGSKA (reference sequence). The CDR3 covers 16 residues. CDR3 in amino acids: CSARALGDATNEKLFF. CDR3 sequence (DNA): TGCAGTGCTAGGGCCTTGGGGGATGCAACTAATGAAAAACTGTTTTTT.

With regard to this clonotype: One end of the junction varies from germline; a read error may be responsible. The chain carries TRBV5-1 and TRBJ2-7, with 7 bases identical to TRBD1. Germline-derived CDR1 and CDR2 are SGHRS and YFSETQ. CDR3 length: 13 amino acids. CDR3 DNA sequence: TGCGCCGGCAGCCCGGGACAGAACTTCGAGCAGTACTTC. It specifies CAGSPGQNFEQYF.